This T cell receptor beta chain stems from a study of T-cell memory formation after mild COVID-19. Study-level findings and limits: Clones shrinking from day 15 to 85 showed even CD4/CD8 mixes; later expanders tilted CD4+.

Details on this clonotype: Antigen: not known.

MiXCR, run by TCRdb on the 5' RACE reads, gives a single entry per CDR3 protein. The table lists fewer than 400,000 distinct CDR3 sequences, about 17% of them singletons, with 20% to 25% in the top ten. The CDR3 is 14 amino acids. V was cut by 4 bases and J by 13 bases, with 22 bases left in between. CDR1 is SEHNR, CDR2 FQNEAQ, per germline (reference sequence). The sequencing sample was made of PBMCs or a T cell subset sorted from them (not recorded which). V is TRBV7-9 and J is TRBJ1-2; D not resolved. The source is a man aged 18 to 30 who had mild COVID-19 (a few samples of this study predate the infection). Cell type and time point are not known. The DNA for the CDR3 is TGTGCCAGCAGCTCAGAAACTCCCGCCGGCGGCCGCACCTTC. Amino acid sequence: CASSSETPAGGRTF. Full variable domain (rest looked up from reference TRBV7-9 and TRBJ1-2): DTGVSQNPRHKITKRGQNVTFRCDPISEHNRLYWYRQTLGQGPEFLTYFQNEAQLEKSRLLSDRFSAERPKGSFSTLEIQRTEQGDSAMYLCASSSETPAGGRTFGSGTRLTVV.